This T cell receptor (beta chain) was found in a study of cytomegalovirus exposure and HLA in healthy donors. Germline V gene data show CDR1 as SGDLS and CDR2 as YYNGEE. CDR3 length: 16 amino acids. The V and J ends lost 0 bases and 7 bases respectively, with 19 bases between them. This PCR relied on a set of 60 Vbeta primers and 13 Jbeta primers. Produced via immunoSEQ multiplex PCR; TCRdb's table is partial and in-frame only. The sample yields about 190,000 clones, more than 75% seen once. The sample holds one count of this clone. What it binds is not known. Study-wide points: Common viral pathogens were later found to be apparently linked to several of the most significant clusters. One cluster of highly shared sequence variants probably arose as a sequencing artifact.

This receptor was taken from a woman aged 50 to 60 in good health and CMV-seronegative. Material: PBMCs. The chain recombines TRBV9 with TRBJ1-2, with D possibly matching TRBD1 (5 bases). The CDR3 loop reads CASSVAHFGGGVGYTF. The CDR3 nucleotides read TGTGCCAGCAGCGTAGCTCATTTTGGGGGAGGTGTTGGCTACACCTTC. Combining the CDR3 with reference TRBV9 and TRBJ1-2 gives the whole variable domain DSGVTQTPKHLITATGQRVTLRCSPRSGDLSVYWYQQSLDQGLQFLIQYYNGEERAKGNILERFSAQQFPDLHSELNLSSLELGDSALYFCASSVAHFGGGVGYTFGSGTRLTVV.